The 24 T cell receptor beta chains listed next were all sequenced from one sample in a study of cytomegalovirus exposure and HLA in healthy donors. PCR involved 60 Vbeta and 13 Jbeta primers. Repertoires were generated with immunoSEQ multiplex PCR, while TCRdb's copy carries only in-frame clones and drops some. The data contain 200,000 to 250,000 clones, nearly 80% of them seen just once; the ten biggest clones take up around 1.7%. The source material was PBMCs. Receptor source: a man aged 18 to 35 in good health and CMV-seronegative.

The chain employs TRBV2 and TRBJ2-7; possible D gene TRBD1, 5 bases. Trimming stripped 8 bases from V and 3 bases from J, with 17 bases between. The CDR3 is 14 residues long. Per the germline V gene, CDR1 is SNHLY and CDR2 is FYNNEI. The CDR3 nucleotides are TGTGCCAGCTCCGACAGCCTAGTACGCTACGAGCAGTACTTC. Its translation: CASSDSLVRYEQYF.

The table lists this clone with a count of one. The chain uses TRBV19 and TRBJ2-3, with 15 bases identical to TRBD2. V was clipped by 7 bases and J by 4 bases; unmatched bases: 15. Germline V lookup: CDR1 LNHDA, CDR2 SQIVND (reference sequence). The CDR3 is made up of 19 amino acids. CDR3 bases: TGTGCCAGTATGCCCGCCGGACTAGCGGGAGGGCTCGGCGCAGATACGCAGTATTTT. It translates to CASMPAGLAGGLGADTQYF. Based on the CDR3 plus reference TRBV19 and TRBJ2-3, the full variable domain is DGGITQSPKYLFRKEGQNVTLSCEQNLNHDAMYWYRQDPGQGLRLIYYSQIVNDFQKGDIAEGYSVSREKKESFPLTVTSAQKNPTAFYLCASMPAGLAGGLGADTQYFGPGTRLTVL.

V gene TRBV4-2 combines with J gene TRBJ2-1; D not certain. Between the trimmed V and J ends, which lost 6 bases and 2 bases, there was a span of 8 bases. The CDR3 length is 13 residues. CDR1 and CDR2 from the germline V gene are LGHNA and YNFKEQ. CDR3 bases: TGTGCCAGCAGAGGCGAGGCCTACAATGAGCAGTTCTTC. It is translated as CASRGEAYNEQFF.

The V call is TRBV11-3, the J call TRBJ2-7; 10 bases are shared with TRBD1. This CDR3 has 18 amino acids. Unmatched junction bases numbered 14, after V lost 2 bases and J lost 4 bases. Germline V gene lookup returns CDR1 SGHNT and CDR2 YENEEA. The CDR3 bases are TGTGCCAGCAGCTTAAACCGGGGACAGGGGTATGGTATATACGAGCAGTACTTC. It translates to CASSLNRGQGYGIYEQYF.

This chain uses TRBV5-1 with TRBJ1-3, with D possibly being TRBD1 (6 bases). This CDR3 contains 14 residues. V lost 3 bases and J 2 bases, leaving 9 bases between the germline ends. Germline loops: CDR1 SGHRS, CDR2 YFSETQ. CDR3 protein: CASSSGQTGNTIYF. In nucleotides, the CDR3 is TGCGCCAGCAGCTCTGGACAGACTGGAAACACCATATATTTT.

This clone is a singleton in its sample. The chain has TRBV30 and TRBJ2-1; 10 bases map to TRBD2. J lost 9 bases, V lost 1 base, and 9 bases had no gene match. There are 15 residues in the CDR3. CDR1 GTSNPN and CDR2 SVGIG come from the germline V gene (reference sequence). Written as DNA, the CDR3 is TGTGCCTGGAGTGAGAAGCTAGCGGGGGCAAGTGAGCAGTTCTTC. This gives the protein CAWSEKLAGASEQFF. Drawing the rest from reference TRBV30 and TRBJ2-1, the complete variable domain is SQTIHQWPATLVQPVGSPLSLECTVEGTSNPNLYWYRQAAGRGLQLLFYSVGIGQISSEVPQNLSASRPQDRQFILSSKKLLLSDSGFYLCAWSEKLAGASEQFFGPGTRLTVL.

The chain carries TRBV9 and TRBJ2-7; 7 bases align to TRBD1. Germline V CDR1 and CDR2: SGDLS, YYNGEE. The CDR3 spans 14 residues. The J segment lost 2 bases and the V segment lost 7 bases, leaving 9 bases of the junction unmatched. Here the CDR3 reads CASSTGTEPYEQYF. The CDR3 bases are TGTGCCAGCTCCACCGGGACAGAGCCCTACGAGCAGTACTTC. Complete variable domain (other parts from reference TRBV9 and TRBJ2-7): DSGVTQTPKHLITATGQRVTLRCSPRSGDLSVYWYQQSLDQGLQFLIQYYNGEERAKGNILERFSAQQFPDLHSELNLSSLELGDSALYFCASSTGTEPYEQYFGPGTRLTVT.

This chain joins TRBV7-8 and TRBJ1-1; TRBD1 matches at 8 bases. Germline loops: CDR1 SGHVS, CDR2 FQNEAQ. This CDR3 has 17 amino acids. With 1 base clipped from V and 0 bases from J, the junction kept 7 bases outside the gene matches. CDR3 bases: TGTGCCAGCAGCTTAGTATCAGGGGGCAAGATGAACACTGAAGCTTTCTTT. This gives the protein CASSLVSGGKMNTEAFF. The full variable domain, its missing parts supplied by reference TRBV7-8 and TRBJ1-1, is GAGVSQSPRYKVAKRGQDVALRCDPISGHVSLFWYQQALGQGPEFLTYFQNEAQLDKSGLPSDRFFAERPEGSVSTLKIQRTQQEDSAVYLCASSLVSGGKMNTEAFFGQGTRLTVV.

This clone was picked up a small number of times. The chain combines TRBV7-9 with TRBJ1-2; 8 bases are shared with TRBD1. The trim removed 5 bases at V and 8 bases at J, leaving 7 bases unmatched. CDR1 is SEHNR and CDR2 is FQNEAQ in the germline V gene (reference sequence). The length of the CDR3 is 13 residues. CDR3 protein: CASSPGQGEGYTF. The CDR3 DNA sequence: TGTGCCAGCAGCCCAGGACAGGGCGAGGGCTACACCTTC.

The chain has TRBV7-8 and TRBJ2-7; 7 bases are shared with TRBD1. The CDR3 runs 18 residues. Germline CDR1 reads SGHVS; CDR2 reads FQNEAQ. V lost 0 bases and J lost 0; bases outside the gene matches: 11. CDR3 protein: CASSLAASGQTSSYEQYF. The DNA of the CDR3 is TGTGCCAGCAGCTTAGCCGCCTCGGGACAGACGAGCTCCTACGAGCAGTACTTC.

The V and J genes are TRBV11-3 and TRBJ2-2, with 9 bases fitting TRBD2. J gave up 6 bases and V 1 base, and 0 bases lay outside the gene matches. This CDR3 is 14 amino acids long. Germline CDR1 reads SGHNT; CDR2 reads YENEEA. CDR3 sequence reads: CASSLVAGAGELFF. The CDR3 region has the DNA TGTGCCAGCAGCTTAGTAGCGGGAGCCGGGGAGCTGTTTTTT. The full variable domain, in which reference TRBV11-3 and TRBJ2-2 provide the parts outside the CDR3, is EAGVVQSPRYKIIEKKQPVAFWCNPISGHNTLYWYLQNLGQGPELLIRYENEEAVDDSQLPKDRFSAERLKGVDSTLKIQPAELGDSAVYLCASSLVAGAGELFFGEGSRLTVL.

The rearrangement links TRBV27 to TRBJ1-6; D is perhaps TRBD1 (5 bases). CDR3 length: 13 amino acids. CDR1 is MNHEY, CDR2 SMNVEV, per germline (reference sequence). V lost 7 bases, J lost 6 bases, and 10 bases lay in between. CDR3 loop: CASKGAFNSPLHF. In DNA form, the CDR3 reads TGTGCCAGCAAAGGGGCTTTTAATTCACCCCTCCACTTT.

V is TRBV10-3 and J is TRBJ2-7, with 9 nucleotides matching TRBD2. This CDR3 contains 14 residues. V trimming: 6 bases; J trimming: 2 bases; junction bases outside the gene matches: 5. CDR1 is ENHRY, CDR2 SYGVKD, per germline. Written as DNA, the CDR3 is TGTGCCATCAGCCTGACTAGCGGAACCTACGAGCAGTACTTC. This codes for CAISLTSGTYEQYF.

V is TRBV11-2 and J is TRBJ2-7; maybe TRBD1 (6 bases). V was clipped by 6 bases and J by 2 bases, with 11 bases between them. Germline-derived CDR1 and CDR2 are SGHAT and FQNNGV. The length of the CDR3 is 13 residues. As DNA, the CDR3 is TGTGCCAGCAGATCGGACAGTGCCTACGAGCAGTACTTC. Translation gives CASRSDSAYEQYF.

This clone was seen once. The chain combines TRBV5-1 with TRBJ2-3; D might be TRBD2 (6 bases). Germline-derived CDR1 and CDR2 are SGHRS and YFSETQ. Trimming pared 4 bases from V and 2 bases from J, leaving 17 bases between. The CDR3 is 16 amino acids. CDR3 coding DNA: TGCGCCAGCAGCCGGGACCTAGCGCCGCCCACAGATACGCAGTATTTT. This gives the protein CASSRDLAPPTDTQYF.

The chain combines TRBV13 with TRBJ2-3, with TRBD2 matching over 8 bases. The germline V gene has CDR1 PRHDT and CDR2 FYEKMQ (reference sequence). The V gene end was trimmed by 5 bases and the J gene end by 2 bases; junction bases not matched to a gene: 9. The CDR3 contains 16 residues. For the CDR3, the DNA is TGTGCCAGCAGCCGCTCGGGACTAGTGTACACAGATACGCAGTATTTT. This gives the protein CASSRSGLVYTDTQYF.

The V and J genes are TRBV7-2 and TRBJ1-5, with a possible D match to TRBD1 (5 bases). Trimming took off 1 base at V and 9 bases at J, with 10 bases between the two ends. Germline V gene data show CDR1 as SGHTA and CDR2 as FQGNSA. The CDR3 loop spans 13 amino acids. The CDR3 spells CASSLGQGWPQHF. The DNA for the CDR3 is TGTGCCAGCAGCTTAGGGCAGGGATGGCCCCAGCATTTT. Looking up the rest from reference TRBV7-2 and TRBJ1-5 gives the full variable domain: GAGVSQSPSNKVTEKGKDVELRCDPISGHTALYWYRQSLGQGLEFLIYFQGNSAPDKSGLPSDRFSAERTGGSVSTLTIQRTQQEDSAVYLCASSLGQGWPQHFGDGTRLSIL.

This chain uses TRBV11-3 with TRBJ2-3, with 7 bases fitting TRBD2. Germline loops: CDR1 SGHNT, CDR2 YENEEA. The CDR3 runs to 14 residues. V lost 4 bases to trimming and J lost 2 bases; unmatched junction nucleotides: 3. CDR3 in DNA: TGTGCCAGCAGCTCCGGGACTACCACAGATACGCAGTATTTT. As protein: CASSSGTTTDTQYF.

This clone was found once. The V and J genes are TRBV30 and TRBJ1-3; D remains unclear. Between the trimmed V and J ends, which lost 5 bases and 1 base, there was a span of 6 bases. Looked up from germline, CDR1 is GTSNPN and CDR2 is SVGIG (reference sequence). CDR3 length: 12 amino acids. The CDR3 sequence is CAWEESGNTIYF. DNA for the CDR3: TGTGCCTGGGAGGAATCTGGAAACACCATATATTTT.

This chain joins TRBV11-2 and TRBJ1-2, with D unresolved. The V gene's germline CDR1 is SGHAT and CDR2 FQNNGV. With 5 bases removed from V and 2 bases from J, the gap between germline ends came to 15 bases. The CDR3 runs to 15 residues. CDR3 DNA sequence: TGTGCCAGCAGCAACAGCCGTGACGGAAACTATGGCTACACCTTC. This sequence encodes CASSNSRDGNYGYTF.

This sequence joins TRBV18 and TRBJ1-4, with D possibly TRBD1 on 5 matching bases. CDR1 and CDR2 (germline): KGHSH, LQKENI. V lost 8 bases and J lost 6, with 13 bases in between. The CDR3 consists of 13 residues. CDR3 loop: CASGLGAHEKLFF. Here the CDR3 DNA reads TGTGCCAGCGGTTTAGGGGCTCATGAAAAACTGTTTTTT.

The chain employs TRBV5-1 and TRBJ2-3, with 8 bases fitting TRBD1. Germline V gene lookup returns CDR1 SGHRS and CDR2 YFSETQ. CDR3 length: 15 amino acids. Trimming removed 4 bases from V and 4 bases from J; junction bases left unmatched: 8. CDR3 bases: TGCGCCAGCAGCCTAAGGACAGGGCAAGCAGATACGCAGTATTTT. This translates into CASSLRTGQADTQYF. The variable domain in full, with the rest retrieved from reference TRBV5-1 and TRBJ2-3, is KAGVTQTPRYLIKTRGQQVTLSCSPISGHRSVSWYQQTPGQGLQFLFEYFSETQRNKGNFPGRFSGRQFSNSRSEMNVSTLELGDSALYLCASSLRTGQADTQYFGPGTRLTVL.

This clone has just a few counts. The V gene is TRBV27, the J gene TRBJ1-5, with 7 positions matching TRBD1. There are 15 residues in the CDR3. V trimming: 3 bases; J trimming: 0 bases; junction bases outside the gene matches: 2. The V gene's germline CDR1 is MNHEY and CDR2 SMNVEV (reference sequence). The CDR3 sequence is CASSFGTASNQPQHF. The DNA of the CDR3 is TGTGCCAGCAGTTTTGGGACAGCTAGCAATCAGCCCCAGCATTTT.

The chain's CDR3 is CASSQDQDRGRGYTF. CDR3 coding DNA: TGCGCCAGCAGCCAAGATCAGGACAGGGGGCGCGGCTACACCTTC. J is TRBJ1-2 and V is TRBV4-3; 11 bases align to TRBD1. Per germline, CDR1 LGHNA and CDR2 YSLEER. The CDR3 consists of 15 residues. V shed 0 bases and J 8 bases; nucleotides not matched to a gene: 5.